This T cell receptor beta chain originates from a study of CD8+ T cells in alopecia areata. Between the trimmed V and J ends, which lost 8 bases and 6 bases, there was a span of 16 bases. CDR1 and CDR2 (germline): MDHEN, SYDVKM. The CDR3 consists of 13 residues. CD4+ and CD8+ T cells were sorted from PBMCs stained for CD3, CD4 and CD8. Study-level points and caveats: Clonality in lesional scalp, especially alopecia totalis/universalis, exceeded that of normal scalp. Scalp sequencing captures resident alphabeta T cells of normal skin too.

Extraction and reverse transcription of RNA yielded cDNA as the sequencing template. Repertoires were generated with immunoSEQ multiplex PCR, while TCRdb's copy carries only in-frame clones and drops some. The repertoire holds some 99,000 clones, with roughly 47% as singletons. This clone was seen more than once but under ten times. Its antigen remains unknown. The rearrangement joins TRBV28 to TRBJ1-2; D remains unclear. Sequenced sample: CD4+ T cells sorted from blood. The TCR sequence derives from a human donor with alopecia areata. DNA of the CDR3: TGTGCCAGCGCTACGGGTGAAGTCCATGGCTACACCTTC. It yields the protein CASATGEVHGYTF.